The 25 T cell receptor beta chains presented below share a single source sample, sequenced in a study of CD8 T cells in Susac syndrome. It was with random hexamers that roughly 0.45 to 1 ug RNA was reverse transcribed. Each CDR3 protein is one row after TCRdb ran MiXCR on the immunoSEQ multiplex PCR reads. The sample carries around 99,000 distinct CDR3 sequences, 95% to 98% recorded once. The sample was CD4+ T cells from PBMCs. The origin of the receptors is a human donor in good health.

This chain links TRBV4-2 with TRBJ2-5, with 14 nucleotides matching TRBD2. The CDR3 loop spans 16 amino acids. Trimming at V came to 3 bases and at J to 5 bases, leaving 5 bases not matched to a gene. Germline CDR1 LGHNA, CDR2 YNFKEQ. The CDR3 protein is CASSQGLAGAVETQYF. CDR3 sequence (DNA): TGTGCCAGCAGCCAGGGACTAGCGGGAGCGGTGGAGACCCAGTACTTC.

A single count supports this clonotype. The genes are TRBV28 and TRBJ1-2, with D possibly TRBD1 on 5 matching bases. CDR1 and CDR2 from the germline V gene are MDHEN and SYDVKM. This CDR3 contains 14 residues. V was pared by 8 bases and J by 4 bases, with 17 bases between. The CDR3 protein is CASQGALLPYGYTF. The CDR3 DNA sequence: TGTGCCAGCCAGGGAGCTCTTCTCCCCTATGGCTACACCTTC.

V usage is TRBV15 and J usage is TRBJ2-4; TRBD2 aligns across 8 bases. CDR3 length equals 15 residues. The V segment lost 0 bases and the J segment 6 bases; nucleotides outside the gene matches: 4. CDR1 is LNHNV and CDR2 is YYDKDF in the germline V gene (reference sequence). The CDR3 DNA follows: TGTGCCACCAGCAGAGATATGGCGGGGGGAAACATTCAGTACTTC. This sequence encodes CATSRDMAGGNIQYF.

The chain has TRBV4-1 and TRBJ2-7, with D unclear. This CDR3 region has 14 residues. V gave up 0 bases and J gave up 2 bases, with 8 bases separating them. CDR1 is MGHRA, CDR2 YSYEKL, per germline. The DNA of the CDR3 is TGCGCCAGCAGCCAAGATTCAACCCCCTACGAGCAGTACTTC. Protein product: CASSQDSTPYEQYF.

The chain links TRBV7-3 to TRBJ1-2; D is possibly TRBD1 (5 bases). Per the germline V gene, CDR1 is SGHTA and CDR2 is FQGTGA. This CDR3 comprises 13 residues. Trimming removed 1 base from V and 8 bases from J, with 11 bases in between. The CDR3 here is CASSLNAQGGYTF. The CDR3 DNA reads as TGTGCCAGCAGCTTAAACGCCCAGGGAGGCTACACCTTC.

As DNA, the CDR3 is TGTGCCTGGAGACAGGACAGGGCGACTGGAAACACCATATATTTT. Translation: CAWRQDRATGNTIYF. This sequence joins TRBV30 and TRBJ1-3, with 8 positions matching TRBD1. The CDR3 has 15 residues. After removal of 3 bases from V and 2 bases from J, the junction contained 6 bases not matched to a gene. The germline gives CDR1 GTSNPN, CDR2 SVGIG (reference sequence).

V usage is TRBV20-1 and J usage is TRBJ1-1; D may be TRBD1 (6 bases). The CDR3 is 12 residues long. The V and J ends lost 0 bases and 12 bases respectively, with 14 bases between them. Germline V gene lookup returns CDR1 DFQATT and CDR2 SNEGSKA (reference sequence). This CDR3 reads CSARDLQGVTFF. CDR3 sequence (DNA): TGCAGTGCTAGAGATCTACAGGGCGTAACTTTCTTT.

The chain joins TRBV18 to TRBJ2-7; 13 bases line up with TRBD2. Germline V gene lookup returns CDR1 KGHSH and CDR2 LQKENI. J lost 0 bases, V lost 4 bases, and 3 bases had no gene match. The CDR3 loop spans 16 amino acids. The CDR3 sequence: CASSRLAGGSSYEQYF. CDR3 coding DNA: TGTGCCAGCTCACGACTAGCGGGGGGCAGCTCCTACGAGCAGTACTTC.

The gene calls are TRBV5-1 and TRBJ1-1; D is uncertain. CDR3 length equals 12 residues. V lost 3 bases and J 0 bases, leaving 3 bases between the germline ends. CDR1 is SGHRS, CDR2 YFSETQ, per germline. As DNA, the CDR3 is TGCGCCAGCAGCTCGGTGAACACTGAAGCTTTCTTT. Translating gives CASSSVNTEAFF.

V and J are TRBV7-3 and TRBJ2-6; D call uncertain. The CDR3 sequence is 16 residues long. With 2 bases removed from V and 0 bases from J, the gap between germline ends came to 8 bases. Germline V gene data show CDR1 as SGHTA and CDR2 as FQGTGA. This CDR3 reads CASSLFGHSGANVLTF. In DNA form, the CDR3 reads TGTGCCAGCAGCTTATTCGGTCACTCTGGGGCCAACGTCCTGACTTTC. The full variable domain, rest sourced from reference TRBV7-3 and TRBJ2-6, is GAGVSQTPSNKVTEKGKYVELRCDPISGHTALYWYRQSLGQGPEFLIYFQGTGAADDSGLPNDRFFAVRPEGSVSTLKIQRTERGDSAVYLCASSLFGHSGANVLTFGAGSRLTVL.

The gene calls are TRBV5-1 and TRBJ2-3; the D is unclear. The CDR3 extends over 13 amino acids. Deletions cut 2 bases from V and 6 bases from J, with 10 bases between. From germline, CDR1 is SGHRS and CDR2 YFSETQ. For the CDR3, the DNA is TGCGCCAGCAGCTTTGAAGATCCGGATACGCAGTATTTT. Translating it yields CASSFEDPDTQYF.

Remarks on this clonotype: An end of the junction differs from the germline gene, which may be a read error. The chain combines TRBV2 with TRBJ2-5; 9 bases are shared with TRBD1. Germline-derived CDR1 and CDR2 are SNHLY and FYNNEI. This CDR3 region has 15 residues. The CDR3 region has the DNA TGTGCCAGCGGTGAACAGGGGGCTCCCCCAGAGACCCAGTACTTC. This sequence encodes CASGEQGAPPETQYF.

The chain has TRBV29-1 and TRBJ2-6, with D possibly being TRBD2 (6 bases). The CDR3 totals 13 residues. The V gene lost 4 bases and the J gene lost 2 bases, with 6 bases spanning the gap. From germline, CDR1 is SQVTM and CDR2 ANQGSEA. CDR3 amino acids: CSVASAGANVLTF. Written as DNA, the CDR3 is TGCAGCGTTGCTAGCGCTGGGGCCAACGTCCTGACTTTC.

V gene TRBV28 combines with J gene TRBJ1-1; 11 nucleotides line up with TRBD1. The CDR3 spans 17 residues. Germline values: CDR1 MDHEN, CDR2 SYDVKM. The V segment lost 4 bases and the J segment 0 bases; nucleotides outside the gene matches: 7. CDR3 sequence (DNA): TGTGCCAGCAGTTGGGACAGGGGGTATATGATGAACACTGAAGCTTTCTTT. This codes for CASSWDRGYMMNTEAFF.

This CDR3 is CASSYSPDRGRSYEQYF. CDR3 in DNA: TGTGCCAGCAGTTACAGCCCCGACAGGGGCAGATCCTACGAGCAGTACTTC. V is TRBV28 and J is TRBJ2-7; 8 positions agree with TRBD1. The J segment lost 1 base and the V segment lost 4 bases, leaving 12 bases of the junction unmatched. The CDR3 spans 17 residues. CDR1 is MDHEN, CDR2 SYDVKM, per germline.

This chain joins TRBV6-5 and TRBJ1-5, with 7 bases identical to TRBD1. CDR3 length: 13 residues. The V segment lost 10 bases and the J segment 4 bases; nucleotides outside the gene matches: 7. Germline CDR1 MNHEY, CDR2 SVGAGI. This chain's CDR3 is CATGTEDNQPQHF. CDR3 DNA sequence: TGTGCCACCGGGACAGAAGATAATCAGCCCCAGCATTTT.

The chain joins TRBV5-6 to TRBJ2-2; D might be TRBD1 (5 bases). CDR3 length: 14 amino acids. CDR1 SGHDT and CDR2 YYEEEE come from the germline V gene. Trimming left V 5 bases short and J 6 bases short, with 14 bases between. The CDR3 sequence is CASRADIGAGELFF. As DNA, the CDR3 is TGTGCCAGCAGGGCGGACATAGGCGCCGGGGAGCTGTTTTTT.

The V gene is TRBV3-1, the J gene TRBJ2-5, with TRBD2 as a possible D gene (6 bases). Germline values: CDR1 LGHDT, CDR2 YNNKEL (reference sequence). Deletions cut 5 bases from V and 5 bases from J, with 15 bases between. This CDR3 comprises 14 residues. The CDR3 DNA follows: TGTGCCAGCAGCGACGCAGGGAGGAAGGAGACCCAGTACTTC. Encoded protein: CASSDAGRKETQYF.

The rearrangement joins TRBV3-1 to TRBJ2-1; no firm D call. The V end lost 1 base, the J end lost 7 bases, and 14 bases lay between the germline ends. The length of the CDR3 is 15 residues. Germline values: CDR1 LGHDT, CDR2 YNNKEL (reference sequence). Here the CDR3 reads CASSQVRLVKNEQFF. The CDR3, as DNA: TGTGCCAGCAGCCAAGTTCGGCTAGTTAAGAATGAGCAGTTCTTC.

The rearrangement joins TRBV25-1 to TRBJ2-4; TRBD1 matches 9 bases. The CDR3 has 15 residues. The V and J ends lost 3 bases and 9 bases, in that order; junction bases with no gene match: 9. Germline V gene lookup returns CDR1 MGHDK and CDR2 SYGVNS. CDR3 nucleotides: TGTGCCAGCAGTGACCCTGACAGGGGGGATCTCATTCAGTACTTC. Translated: CASSDPDRGDLIQYF.

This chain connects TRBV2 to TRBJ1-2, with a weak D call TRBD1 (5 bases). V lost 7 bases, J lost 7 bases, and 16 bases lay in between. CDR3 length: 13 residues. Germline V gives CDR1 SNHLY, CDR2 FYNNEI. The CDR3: CASTEGPLGGYTF. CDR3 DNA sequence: TGTGCCAGCACGGAGGGGCCTTTGGGTGGCTACACCTTC.

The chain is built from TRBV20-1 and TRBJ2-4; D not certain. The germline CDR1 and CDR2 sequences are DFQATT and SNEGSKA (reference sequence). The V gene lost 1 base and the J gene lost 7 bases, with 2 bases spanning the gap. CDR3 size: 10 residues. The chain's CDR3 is CSARGNIQYF. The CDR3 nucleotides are TGCAGTGCTAGAGGGAACATTCAGTACTTC.

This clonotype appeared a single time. CDR3 loop: CASSQLQGRAYEQYF. CDR3 nucleotide sequence: TGCGCCAGCAGTCAACTGCAGGGGCGCGCTTACGAGCAGTACTTC. This sequence joins TRBV23-1 and TRBJ2-7; tentative D call: TRBD1 (6 bases). TRBV23-1 counts as an open reading frame of uncertain function. CDR3 length equals 15 residues. With 2 bases removed from V and 4 bases from J, the gap between germline ends came to 15 bases.

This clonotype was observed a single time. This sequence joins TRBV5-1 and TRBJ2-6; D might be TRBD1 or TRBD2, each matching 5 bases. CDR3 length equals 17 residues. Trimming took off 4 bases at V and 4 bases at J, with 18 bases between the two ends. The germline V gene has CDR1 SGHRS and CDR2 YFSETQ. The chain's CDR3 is CASSSGTAPGGANVLTF. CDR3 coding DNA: TGCGCCAGCAGCAGTGGGACGGCGCCAGGAGGGGCCAACGTCCTGACTTTC.

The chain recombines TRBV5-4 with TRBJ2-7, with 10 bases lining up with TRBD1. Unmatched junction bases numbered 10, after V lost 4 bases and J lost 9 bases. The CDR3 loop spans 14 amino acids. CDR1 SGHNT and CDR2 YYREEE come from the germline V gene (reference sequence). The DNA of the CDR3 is TGTGCCAGCAGCCGAGACCTCCGGGACAGGGGGCAGTACTTC. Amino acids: CASSRDLRDRGQYF.